These T cell receptor beta chains were read from a single sample in a study of OX40 agonist ivuxolimab in advanced cancers. Some clones are missing from TCRdb's copy, which holds only in-frame ones; the method was immunoSEQ multiplex PCR. Of tens of thousands of clones listed, 89% are singletons. The sample here was CD4+ or CD8+ T cells sorted from blood, taken in a trial of the OX40 agonist ivuxolimab. These receptors originate from an adult with an advanced solid tumor such as melanoma, head and neck, liver or kidney cancer. Each CDR3 is given with its conserved first and last residue. D genes are given only for firm matches. The listing skips clone size in some rows; elsewhere it reads once, few, many or a size class.

CASSGGLAGFYEQYF,TGCGCCAGCAGCGGGGGACTAGCGGGTTTCTACGAGCAGTACTTC,TRBV5-1,-,TRBJ2-7,TRBD2
CASSPRRQGGQPQHF,TGTGCCAGCAGCCCGAGAAGACAGGGTGGACAGCCCCAGCATTTT,TRBV4-2,-,TRBJ1-5,TRBD1
CASSPVRAHIGNEQFF,TGTGCCAGCAGCCCTGTAAGGGCACACATCGGCAATGAGCAGTTCTTC,TRBV7-9,-,TRBJ2-1,-
CASSQDPGVAGGPYF,TGCGCCAGCAGCCAAGACCCCGGAGTAGCGGGAGGGCCCTACTTC,TRBV4-1,-,TRBJ2-7,TRBD2
CASSLQREPDTQYF,TGTGCCAGCAGCTTACAGCGGGAGCCAGATACGCAGTATTTT,TRBV11-2,-,TRBJ2-3,TRBD2
CASSLAGQGYEQYF,TGCGCCAGCAGCTTAGCTGGACAGGGCTACGAGCAGTACTTC,TRBV5-1,-,TRBJ2-7,TRBD1
CASSPRLVVRTDTQYF,TGTGCTAGCAGCCCGCGACTGGTTGTGAGGACAGATACGCAGTATTTT,TRBV7-7,-,TRBJ2-3,-
CASSQDASDSYNEQFF,TGTGCCAGCAGCCAAGATGCCTCTGACTCGTACAATGAGCAGTTCTTC,TRBV14,-,TRBJ2-1,-
CATSISRQGTQHF,TGTGCCACCAGCATAAGTCGACAGGGGACCCAGCATTTT,TRBV15,-,TRBJ1-5,TRBD1
CASSSSAGVRTGELFF,TGTGCCAGCAGTTCCTCGGCGGGGGTTCGCACCGGGGAGCTGTTTTTT,TRBV27,-,TRBJ2-2,TRBD2
CASSSTASTDTQYF,TGTGCCAGCAGCTCGACAGCGAGCACAGATACGCAGTATTTT,TRBV5-5,-,TRBJ2-3,-
CASSRTSGTSEQFF,TGTGCCAGCAGTAGGACTAGCGGGACGAGTGAGCAGTTCTTC,TRBV28,-,TRBJ2-1,TRBD2
CASSLPGISYEQYF,TGTGCCAGCAGTTTACCGGGGATCTCCTACGAGCAGTACTTC,TRBV27,-,TRBJ2-7,-
CASSSLAGGPDEQYF,TGTGCCAGCAGCTCCCTAGCGGGAGGGCCTGACGAGCAGTACTTC,TRBV5-5,-,TRBJ2-7,TRBD2
CASSEKGASGELFF,TGCGCCAGCAGTGAGAAGGGCGCGTCGGGGGAGCTGTTTTTT,TRBV10-2,-,TRBJ2-2,-
CASSPSNEKLFF,TGTGCCAGCAGCCCCTCTAATGAAAAACTGTTTTTT,TRBV11-3,-,TRBJ1-4,-
CASSLAGFHEQYF,TGTGCCAGCAGCCTAGCAGGGTTCCACGAGCAGTACTTC,TRBV11-2,-,TRBJ2-7,-
CASSQVLYAEAFF,TGTGCCAGCAGCCAAGTACTCTACGCTGAAGCTTTCTTT,TRBV4-2,-,TRBJ1-1,-
CASIPAGQGNYEQYF,TGTGCCAGCATCCCAGCCGGACAGGGGAACTACGAGCAGTACTTC,TRBV2,once,TRBJ2-7,TRBD1
CASSSSGSRDTQYF,TGTGCCAGCAGCTCCAGCGGGAGTCGGGATACGCAGTATTTT,TRBV7-8,few,TRBJ2-3,TRBD2
CASSMDIYEQYF,TGTGCCAGCAGCATGGACATCTACGAGCAGTACTTC,TRBV11-2,-,TRBJ2-7,-
CASSWTSGSDEQYF,TGTGCCAGCAGTTGGACTAGCGGGAGCGACGAGCAGTACTTC,TRBV27,-,TRBJ2-7,TRBD2
CASSPSAGSYEQYF,TGCGCCAGCAGCCCCTCTGCCGGGAGCTACGAGCAGTACTTC,TRBV5-1,-,TRBJ2-7,-
CASREDPPFTPTDTQYF,TGTGCCAGCAGGGAGGACCCACCCTTTACCCCCACAGATACGCAGTATTTT,TRBV27,-,TRBJ2-3,-
CASSLDRDALIAKNIQYF,TGTGCCAGCAGTCTGGACAGGGATGCCCTAATAGCCAAAAACATTCAGTACTTC,TRBV27,few,TRBJ2-4,TRBD1
CASSTSGSSKNIQYF,TGTGCCAGCAGCACTAGCGGGAGTTCCAAAAACATTCAGTACTTC,TRBV7-9,-,TRBJ2-4,TRBD2
CASRTAENTEAFF,TGTGCCAGCAGAACCGCAGAAAACACTGAAGCTTTCTTT,TRBV6-5,-,TRBJ1-1,-
CASSLGLAGDGNIQYF,TGTGCCAGCAGCTTGGGACTAGCGGGAGATGGTAACATTCAGTACTTC,TRBV9,once,TRBJ2-4,TRBD2
CASSAGTNYGYTF,TGTGCCAGTAGTGCCGGGACAAACTATGGCTACACCTTC,TRBV19,-,TRBJ1-2,-
CARADADKAYEQYF,TGTGCCAGGGCGGACGCGGACAAAGCCTACGAGCAGTACTTC,TRBV7-9,-,TRBJ2-7,-
CASSLVAGGYEQYF,TGTGCCAGCAGCTTAGTAGCAGGGGGATACGAGCAGTACTTC,TRBV7-9,-,TRBJ2-7,TRBD1
CASSLDSSYEQYF,TGTGCCAGCAGCTTAGACAGCTCCTACGAGCAGTACTTC,TRBV7-2,-,TRBJ2-7,-
CASSPRGPGGNYGYTF,TGCGCCAGCAGCCCTCGGGGGCCAGGGGGGAACTATGGCTACACCTTC,TRBV4-1,-,TRBJ1-2,TRBD1
CAWSTGTPVDEQYF,TGTGCCTGGAGTACGGGGACACCTGTCGACGAGCAGTACTTC,TRBV30,-,TRBJ2-7,-
CASRLTSGMIYEQYF,TGTGCCAGCAGACTGACTAGCGGGATGATATACGAGCAGTACTTC,TRBV27,-,TRBJ2-7,TRBD2
CASTTPPGRVYEQYF,TGTGCCAGCACCACCCCCCCAGGCAGGGTCTACGAGCAGTACTTC,TRBV28,-,TRBJ2-7,-
CASQGEGRQFF,TGTGCCAGCCAGGGGGAGGGCCGGCAGTTCTTC,TRBV27,-,TRBJ2-1,-
CASTSEWSSYEQYF,TGTGCCAGCACATCCGAGTGGAGCTCCTACGAGCAGTACTTC,TRBV6-6,medium-sized,TRBJ2-7,-
CASSLYAGEPISNQPQHF,TGTGCCAGCAGTTTATATGCAGGGGAACCCATTAGCAATCAGCCCCAGCATTTT,TRBV27,-,TRBJ1-5,-
CASSLNTGELFF,TGTGCCAGCAGTCTGAACACCGGGGAGCTGTTTTTT,TRBV27,-,TRBJ2-2,-
CASSLPQGAGYTF,TGTGCCAGCAGCTTGCCACAGGGAGCTGGCTACACCTTC,TRBV7-3,-,TRBJ1-2,-
CASSYSGTDYEQYF,TGTGCCAGCAGTTACTCCGGGACGGACTACGAGCAGTACTTC,TRBV6-5,-,TRBJ2-7,-
CASSGAGGFQETQYF,TGTGCCAGCTCAGGAGCGGGAGGGTTCCAAGAGACCCAGTACTTC,TRBV18,-,TRBJ2-5,TRBD2
CASSQLLAGETYNEQFF,TGCGCCAGCAGCCAATTACTAGCGGGGGAGACATACAATGAGCAGTTCTTC,TRBV4-3,-,TRBJ2-1,TRBD2
CASSQGTEITYEQYF,TGTGCCAGCTCCCAAGGGACCGAAATAACCTACGAGCAGTACTTC,TRBV6-5,-,TRBJ2-7,-
CASSQRDYNQETQYF,TGTGCCAGCAGCCAGAGGGACTACAACCAAGAGACCCAGTACTTC,TRBV7-2,once,TRBJ2-5,TRBD2
CSVEGELSTDTQYF,TGCAGCGTTGAGGGGGAGCTTAGCACAGATACGCAGTATTTT,TRBV29-1,-,TRBJ2-3,-
CASSLLRTDRITSTDTQYF,TGTGCCAGCAGTTTATTAAGGACAGACAGAATAACTAGCACAGATACGCAGTATTTT,TRBV28,-,TRBJ2-3,-
CASSQEAGLYGYTF,TGTGCCAGCAGCCAAGAGGCAGGGCTCTATGGCTACACCTTC,TRBV14,-,TRBJ1-2,-
CASSPRTSGSRNTGELFF,TGTGCCAGCAGCCCTAGGACTAGCGGGAGTCGTAACACCGGGGAGCTGTTTTTT,TRBV7-9,few,TRBJ2-2,TRBD2
CASSSLSADTQYF,TGTGCCAGCAGCTCACTTTCGGCAGATACGCAGTATTTT,TRBV7-3,-,TRBJ2-3,-
CASRLRIGNYEQYF,TGTGCCAGCAGGCTACGGATTGGTAACTACGAGCAGTACTTC,TRBV6-6,-,TRBJ2-7,-
CASSLRTELPEAFF,TGTGCCAGCAGTTTACGCACCGAGCTTCCCGAAGCTTTCTTT,TRBV28,-,TRBJ1-1,-
CASSLSERTINEQFF,TGTGCCAGCAGCTTATCGGAGAGAACTATCAATGAGCAGTTCTTC,TRBV7-3,-,TRBJ2-1,-
CASSPGGRNPGNEQFF,TGTGCCAGCAGCCCGGGCGGGAGAAACCCCGGCAATGAGCAGTTCTTC,TRBV11-2,-,TRBJ2-1,TRBD2
CATSREAGVGYEQYF,TGTGCCACCAGCAGAGAGGCAGGGGTCGGCTACGAGCAGTACTTC,TRBV15,-,TRBJ2-7,-
CASTGGTGGAFSYNEQFF,TGTGCCAGCACCGGAGGGACAGGGGGTGCTTTCTCCTACAATGAGCAGTTCTTC,TRBV27,-,TRBJ2-1,TRBD1
CASSLTGGPSYNEQFF,TGTGCCAGCAGCTTAACGGGGGGGCCCTCCTACAATGAGCAGTTCTTC,TRBV7-2,-,TRBJ2-1,TRBD2
CASSFSTGLNTEAFF,TGTGCCAGCAGTTTTTCCACCGGCTTGAACACTGAAGCTTTCTTT,TRBV28,-,TRBJ1-1,-